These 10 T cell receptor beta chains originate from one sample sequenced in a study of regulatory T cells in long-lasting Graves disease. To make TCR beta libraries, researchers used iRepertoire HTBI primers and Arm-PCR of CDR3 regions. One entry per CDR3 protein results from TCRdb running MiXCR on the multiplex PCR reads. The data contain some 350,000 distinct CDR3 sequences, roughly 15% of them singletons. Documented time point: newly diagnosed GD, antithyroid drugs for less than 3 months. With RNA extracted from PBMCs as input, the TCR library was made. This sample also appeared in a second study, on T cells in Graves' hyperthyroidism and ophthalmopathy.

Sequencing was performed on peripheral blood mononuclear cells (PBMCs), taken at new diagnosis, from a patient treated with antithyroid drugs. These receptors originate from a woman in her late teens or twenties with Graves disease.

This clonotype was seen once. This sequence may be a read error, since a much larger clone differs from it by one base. CDR3 sequence: CSARRQGMAHMQYF. For the CDR3, the DNA is TGCAGTGCTAGGCGTCAGGGGATGGCGCACATGCAGTACTTC. The chain has TRBV20-1 and TRBJ2-4; D possibly corresponds to TRBD1 (6 bases). The CDR3 runs to 14 residues. Germline V gene lookup returns CDR1 DFQATT and CDR2 SNEGSKA (reference sequence).

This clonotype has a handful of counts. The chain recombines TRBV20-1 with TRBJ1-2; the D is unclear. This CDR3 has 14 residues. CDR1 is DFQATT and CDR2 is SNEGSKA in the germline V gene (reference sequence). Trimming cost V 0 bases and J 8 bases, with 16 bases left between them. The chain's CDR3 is CSARDIGLSGGYTF. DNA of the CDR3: TGCAGTGCTAGAGATATAGGTCTGTCTGGGGGCTACACCTTC.

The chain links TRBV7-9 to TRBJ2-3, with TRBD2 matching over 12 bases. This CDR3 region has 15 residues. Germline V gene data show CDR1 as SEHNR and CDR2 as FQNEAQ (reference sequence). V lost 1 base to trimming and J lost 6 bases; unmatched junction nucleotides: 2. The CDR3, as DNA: TGTGCCAGCAGCTTAGGGACTAGCGGGGATGATACGCAGTATTTT. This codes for CASSLGTSGDDTQYF.

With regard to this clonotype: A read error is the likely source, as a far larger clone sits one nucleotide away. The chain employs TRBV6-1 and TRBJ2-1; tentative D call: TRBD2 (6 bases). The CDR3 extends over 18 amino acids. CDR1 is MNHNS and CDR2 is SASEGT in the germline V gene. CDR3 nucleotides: TGTGCCATCAGTGAGTCACCTTCCGGGGGTCGCTTCTACAATGAGCAGTTCTTC. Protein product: CAISESPSGGRFYNEQFF.

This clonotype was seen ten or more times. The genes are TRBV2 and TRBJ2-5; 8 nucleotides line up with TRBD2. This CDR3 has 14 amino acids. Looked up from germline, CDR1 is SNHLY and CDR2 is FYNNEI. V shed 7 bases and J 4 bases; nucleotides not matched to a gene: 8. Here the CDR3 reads CASNQVAGTETQYF. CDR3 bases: TGTGCCAGCAACCAGGTAGCGGGAACAGAGACCCAGTACTTC.

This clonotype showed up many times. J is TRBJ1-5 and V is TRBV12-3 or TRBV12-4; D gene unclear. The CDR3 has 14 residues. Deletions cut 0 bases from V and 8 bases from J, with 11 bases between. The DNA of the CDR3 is TGTGCCAGCAGTTTAGCATCGGCCCTGGAGCCCCAGCATTTT. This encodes CASSLASALEPQHF.

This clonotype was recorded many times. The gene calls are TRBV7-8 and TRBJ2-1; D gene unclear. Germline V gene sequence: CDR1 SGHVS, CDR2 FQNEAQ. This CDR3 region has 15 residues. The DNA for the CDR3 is TGTGTCCCGAGAAGCGTCTTCAGCTCCTACAATGAGCAGTTCTTC. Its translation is CVPRSVFSSYNEQFF.

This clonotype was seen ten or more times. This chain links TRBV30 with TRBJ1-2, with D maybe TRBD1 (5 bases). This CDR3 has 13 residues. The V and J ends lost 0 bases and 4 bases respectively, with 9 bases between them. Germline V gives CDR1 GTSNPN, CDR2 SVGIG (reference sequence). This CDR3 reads CAWSVLGGYGYTF. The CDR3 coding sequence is TGTGCCTGGAGTGTACTCGGGGGCTATGGCTACACCTTC.

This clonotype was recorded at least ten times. This chain's CDR3 is CASSDGSGDNEQFF. The CDR3 DNA sequence: TGTGCCAGCAGTGACGGGAGTGGGGACAATGAGCAGTTCTTC. The J gene is TRBJ2-1, the V gene TRBV2; D perhaps matches TRBD2 (6 bases). With 3 bases removed from V and 5 bases from J, the gap between germline ends came to 11 bases. This CDR3 contains 14 residues. Germline V CDR1 and CDR2: SNHLY, FYNNEI.

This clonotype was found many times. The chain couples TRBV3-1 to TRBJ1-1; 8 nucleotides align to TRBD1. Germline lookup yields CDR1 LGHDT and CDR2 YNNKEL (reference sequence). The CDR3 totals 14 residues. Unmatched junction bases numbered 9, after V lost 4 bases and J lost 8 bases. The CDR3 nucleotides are TGTGCCAGCAGCCCACGGGACAGGTTGGTGGAAGCTTTCTTT. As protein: CASSPRDRLVEAFF.